This TCR beta chain was obtained from a study of cytomegalovirus exposure and HLA in healthy donors. Amplification used 60 Vbeta primers and 13 Jbeta primers. Repertoires were generated with immunoSEQ multiplex PCR, while TCRdb's copy carries only in-frame clones and drops some. The sample has approximately 180,000 clones; 70% to 90% are singletons. The length of the CDR3 is 16 residues. V shed 0 bases, J shed 4 bases, and the junction held 5 bases outside the gene matches. CDR1 is SNHLY and CDR2 is FYNNEI in the germline V gene. Each of the donors was a healthy bone marrow donor. The sample was PBMCs. This sequence was found in a woman in her thirties in good health and CMV-seronegative. The V and J genes are TRBV2 and TRBJ2-2; 7 bases align to TRBD1. The CDR3 loop is CASSEAKDRPTGELFF. The CDR3 DNA sequence: TGTGCCAGCAGTGAAGCGAAGGACAGGCCCACCGGGGAGCTGTTTTTT.